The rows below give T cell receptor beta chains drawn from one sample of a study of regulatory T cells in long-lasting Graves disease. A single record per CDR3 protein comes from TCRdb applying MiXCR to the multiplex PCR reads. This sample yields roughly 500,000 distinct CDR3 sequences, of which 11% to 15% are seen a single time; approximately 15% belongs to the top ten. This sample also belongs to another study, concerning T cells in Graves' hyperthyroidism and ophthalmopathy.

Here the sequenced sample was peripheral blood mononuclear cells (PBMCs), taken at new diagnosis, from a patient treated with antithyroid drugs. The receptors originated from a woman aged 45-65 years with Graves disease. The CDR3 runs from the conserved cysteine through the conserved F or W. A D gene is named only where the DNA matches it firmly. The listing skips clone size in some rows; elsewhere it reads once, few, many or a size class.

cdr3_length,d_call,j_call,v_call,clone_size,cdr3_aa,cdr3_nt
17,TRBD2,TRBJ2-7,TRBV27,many,CASSLGTSGTLSYEQYF,TGTGCCAGCAGTTTAGGGACTAGCGGGACCCTGTCCTACGAGCAGTACTTC
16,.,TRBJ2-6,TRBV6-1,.,CASSQGPTSGASVLTF,TGTGCCAGCAGTCAGGGTCCAACCTCTGGGGCCAGCGTCCTGACTTTC
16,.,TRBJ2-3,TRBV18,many,CASSPSIAGGTDTQYF,TGTGCCAGCTCACCAAGTATTGCAGGGGGGACAGATACGCAGTATTTT
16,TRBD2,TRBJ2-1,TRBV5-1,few,CASSVAGTSVNSEQFF,TGCGCCAGCAGCGTCGCTGGGACTAGCGTTAACTCTGAGCAGTTCTTC
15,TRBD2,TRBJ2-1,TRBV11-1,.,CASSPSGSAHNEQFF,TGTGCCAGCAGCCCTAGCGGGAGTGCCCACAATGAGCAGTTCTTC
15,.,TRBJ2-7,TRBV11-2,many,CASSLVPDSSYEQYF,TGTGCCAGCAGCTTAGTGCCGGATAGCTCCTACGAGCAGTACTTC
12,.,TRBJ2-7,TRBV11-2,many,CASSLGGGEQHF,TGTGCCAGCAGCTTAGGGGGTGGCGAGCAGCACTTC
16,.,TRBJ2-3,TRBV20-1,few,CSAPPAFSPSTDTQYF,TGCAGTGCTCCCCCTGCGTTTAGCCCAAGCACAGATACGCAGTATTTT
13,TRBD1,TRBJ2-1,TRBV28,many,CASSRQGVVEQFF,TGTGCCAGCAGTAGACAGGGAGTGGTTGAGCAGTTCTTC
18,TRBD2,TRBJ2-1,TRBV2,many,CASSEARSGLASDNEQFF,TGTGCCAGCAGTGAAGCCCGCTCTGGACTAGCTTCGGACAATGAGCAGTTCTTC
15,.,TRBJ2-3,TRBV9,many,CASSPGLLSTDTQYF,TGTGCCAGCAGCCCGGGACTGCTCAGCACAGATACGCAGTATTTT
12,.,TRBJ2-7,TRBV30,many,CAWSPFPYGQYF,TGTGCCTGGAGTCCCTTCCCCTACGGTCAGTACTTC
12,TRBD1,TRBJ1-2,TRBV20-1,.,CSAPRTGGGYIF,TGCAGTGCTCCGAGGACAGGAGGGGGCTACATCTTC
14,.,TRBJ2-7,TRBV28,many,CASSLAGSSYEQYF,TGTGCCAGCAGCTTAGCCGGTTCCTCCTACGAGCAGTACTTC
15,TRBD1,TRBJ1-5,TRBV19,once,CASSTPDRGGQPQHF,TGTGCCAGTAGTACCCCGGACAGGGGAGGTCAGCCCCAGCATTTT
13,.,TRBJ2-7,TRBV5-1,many,CASSLPGKYEQYF,TGCGCCAGCAGCTTGCCAGGGAAATACGAGCAGTACTTC
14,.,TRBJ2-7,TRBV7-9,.,CASSYTGDDYEQYF,TGTGCCAGCAGTTACACCGGGGACGACTACGAGCAGTACTTC
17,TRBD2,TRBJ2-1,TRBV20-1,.,CSAPGTSGRAYYNEQFF,TGCAGTGCCCCAGGGACTAGCGGGAGGGCCTACTACAATGAGCAGTTCTTC
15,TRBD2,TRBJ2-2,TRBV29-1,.,CSVVKGTSWGGELFF,TGCAGCGTCGTAAAGGGGACTAGCTGGGGCGGGGAGCTGTTTTTT
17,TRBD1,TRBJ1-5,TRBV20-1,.,CSARIPFGTDSNQPQHF,TGCAGTGCTAGGATACCCTTCGGGACAGATAGCAATCAGCCCCAGCATTTT
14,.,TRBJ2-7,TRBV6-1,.,CASSGRRVSYEQYF,TGTGCCAGCAGTGGGCGCAGGGTCTCCTACGAGCAGTACTTC
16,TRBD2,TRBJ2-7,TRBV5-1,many,CASSLAGGLAGGEQYF,TGCGCCAGCAGCTTGGCCGGCGGGCTAGCGGGAGGCGAGCAGTACTTC
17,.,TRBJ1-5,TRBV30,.,CAWREPGVVEGDQPQHF,TGTGCCTGGAGGGAGCCCGGGGTTGTTGAGGGGGATCAGCCCCAGCATTTT
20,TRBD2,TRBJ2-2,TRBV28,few,CASSLTGGAGGPRNTGELFF,TGTGCCAGCAGTTTAACTGGGGGGGCGGGAGGGCCCAGGAACACCGGGGAGCTGTTTTTT
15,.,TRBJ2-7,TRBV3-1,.,CASSQGWAGWDEQYF,TGTGCCAGCAGCCAAGGCTGGGCAGGGTGGGACGAGCAGTACTTC
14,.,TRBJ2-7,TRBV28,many,CASRLTGISYEQYF,TGTGCCAGCAGACTTACAGGGATTTCCTACGAGCAGTACTTC
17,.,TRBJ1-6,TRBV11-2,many,CASSSTKGAMRNSPLHF,TGTGCCAGCAGCTCCACAAAGGGTGCTATGAGAAATTCACCCCTCCACTTT
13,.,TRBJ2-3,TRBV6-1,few,CASSVIRTDTQYF,TGTGCCAGCAGTGTGATCCGCACAGATACGCAGTATTTT
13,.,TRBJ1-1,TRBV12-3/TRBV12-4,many,CASSPVRNTEAFF,TGTGCCAGCAGTCCGGTCCGGAACACTGAAGCTTTCTTT
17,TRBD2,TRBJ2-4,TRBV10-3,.,CAIMGLAGGVDKNIQYF,TGTGCCATCATGGGACTAGCGGGAGGGGTTGACAAAAACATTCAGTACTTC
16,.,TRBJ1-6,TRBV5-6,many,CASSSPGPFGGSPLHF,TGTGCCAGCAGCTCGCCGGGGCCGTTCGGTGGGTCACCCCTCCACTTT
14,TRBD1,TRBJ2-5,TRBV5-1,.,CASSLVTGVETQYF,TGCGCCAGCAGCTTGGTGACAGGGGTAGAGACCCAGTACTTC
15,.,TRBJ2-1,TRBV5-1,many,CASSLYGYEYNEQFF,TGCGCCAGCAGCTTGTATGGGTATGAATACAATGAGCAGTTCTTC
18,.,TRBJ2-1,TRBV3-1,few,CASSQDGPGLAGSSEQFF,TGTGCCAGCAGCCAAGATGGTCCGGGGCTAGCAGGTTCCTCTGAGCAGTTCTTC
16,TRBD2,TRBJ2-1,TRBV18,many,CASSPPTSGRWDEQFF,TGTGCCAGCTCACCACCGACTAGCGGGAGGTGGGATGAGCAGTTCTTC
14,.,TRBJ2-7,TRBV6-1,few,CASSERAGFYEQYF,TGTGCCAGCAGTGAAAGGGCAGGCTTCTACGAGCAGTACTTC
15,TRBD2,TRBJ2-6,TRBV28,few,CAHRGGAGGANVLTF,TGTGCCCACCGGGGGGGCGCTGGTGGGGCCAACGTCCTGACTTTC
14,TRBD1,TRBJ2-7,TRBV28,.,CASSKPGHRQGQYF,TGTGCCAGCAGTAAGCCGGGACATCGACAGGGGCAGTACTTC
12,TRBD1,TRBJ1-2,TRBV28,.,CASRTGIGGYTF,TGTGCCAGCCGGACAGGGATCGGGGGCTACACCTTC
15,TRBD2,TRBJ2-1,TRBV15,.,CATSSRTSGSNEQFF,TGTGCCACCAGCAGCCGGACTAGCGGGAGCAATGAGCAGTTCTTC
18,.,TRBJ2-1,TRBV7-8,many,CASSLRPLAGNSYNEQFF,TGTGCCAGCAGCTTACGCCCCCTAGCCGGTAACTCCTACAATGAGCAGTTCTTC
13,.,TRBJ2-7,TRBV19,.,CASTGANFYEQYF,TGTGCCAGTACCGGGGCAAACTTCTACGAGCAGTACTTC
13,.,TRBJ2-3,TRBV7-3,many,CASSFTTGDTQYF,TGTGCCAGCAGCTTCACCACGGGGGATACGCAGTATTTT
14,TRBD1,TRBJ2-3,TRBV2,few,CASSPQGHTHTQYF,TGTGCCAGCAGTCCACAGGGGCACACACATACGCAGTATTTT
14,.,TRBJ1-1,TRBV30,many,CAWSVSGADTEAFF,TGTGCCTGGAGTGTAAGCGGGGCGGACACTGAAGCTTTCTTT
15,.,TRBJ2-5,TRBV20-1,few,CSASMAGRVQETQYF,TGCAGTGCTAGTATGGCGGGAAGGGTCCAAGAGACCCAGTACTTC
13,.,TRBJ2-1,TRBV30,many,CAWSALADNEQFF,TGTGCCTGGAGCGCATTAGCGGACAATGAGCAGTTCTTC
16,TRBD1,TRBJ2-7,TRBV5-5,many,CASSRLDRGSSYEQYF,TGTGCCAGCAGCCGACTGGACAGGGGGTCCTCCTACGAGCAGTACTTC
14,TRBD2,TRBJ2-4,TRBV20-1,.,CSAQTSGRANIQYF,TGCAGTGCCCAGACTAGCGGGAGGGCAAACATTCAGTACTTC
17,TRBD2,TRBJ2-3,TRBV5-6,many,CASSLRLAGVGTDTQYF,TGTGCCAGCAGCTTGAGGCTAGCGGGAGTTGGCACAGATACGCAGTATTTT
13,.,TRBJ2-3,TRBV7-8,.,CASSKEGADTQYF,TGTGCCAGCAGCAAGGAGGGGGCAGATACGCAGTATTTT
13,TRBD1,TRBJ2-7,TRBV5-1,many,CASSSGQRNEQYF,TGCGCCAGCAGCTCGGGACAGAGAAACGAGCAGTACTTC
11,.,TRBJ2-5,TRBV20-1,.,CSAPEQETQYF,TGCAGTGCCCCGGAGCAAGAGACCCAGTACTTC
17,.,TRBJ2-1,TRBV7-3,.,CASTDKPSTDSYNEQFF,TGTGCCAGCACCGATAAACCGTCTACCGACTCCTACAATGAGCAGTTCTTC
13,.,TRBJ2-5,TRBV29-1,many,CSASLGAWETQYF,TGCAGCGCATCCTTGGGGGCGTGGGAGACCCAGTACTTC